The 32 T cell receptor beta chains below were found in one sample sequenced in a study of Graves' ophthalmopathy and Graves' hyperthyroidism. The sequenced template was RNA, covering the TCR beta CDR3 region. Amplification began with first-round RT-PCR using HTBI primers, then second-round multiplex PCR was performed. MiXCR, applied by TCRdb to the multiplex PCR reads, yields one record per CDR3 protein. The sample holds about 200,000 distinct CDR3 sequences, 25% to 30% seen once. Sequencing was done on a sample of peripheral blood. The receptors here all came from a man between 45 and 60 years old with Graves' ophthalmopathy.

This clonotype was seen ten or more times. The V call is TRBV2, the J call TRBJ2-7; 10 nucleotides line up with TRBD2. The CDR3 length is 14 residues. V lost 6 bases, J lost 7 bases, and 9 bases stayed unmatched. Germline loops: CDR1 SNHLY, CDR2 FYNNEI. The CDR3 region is CASRTGTSVIEQYF. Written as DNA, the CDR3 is TGTGCCAGCAGGACCGGGACTAGCGTAATTGAGCAGTACTTC.

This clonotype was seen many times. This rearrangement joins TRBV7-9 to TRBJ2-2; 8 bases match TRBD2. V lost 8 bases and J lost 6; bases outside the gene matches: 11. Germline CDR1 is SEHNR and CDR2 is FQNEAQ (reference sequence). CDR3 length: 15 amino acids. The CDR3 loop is CASWRPGLVSGELFF. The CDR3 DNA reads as TGTGCCAGCTGGAGGCCGGGACTAGTATCCGGGGAGCTGTTTTTT.

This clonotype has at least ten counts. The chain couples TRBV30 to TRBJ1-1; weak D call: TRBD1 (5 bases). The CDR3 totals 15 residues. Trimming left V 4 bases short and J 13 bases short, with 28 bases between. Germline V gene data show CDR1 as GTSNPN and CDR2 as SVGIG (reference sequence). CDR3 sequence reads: CAWNPNDSPVLRYFF. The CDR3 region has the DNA TGTGCCTGGAACCCCAACGACAGCCCCGTCCTAAGATATTTCTTT.

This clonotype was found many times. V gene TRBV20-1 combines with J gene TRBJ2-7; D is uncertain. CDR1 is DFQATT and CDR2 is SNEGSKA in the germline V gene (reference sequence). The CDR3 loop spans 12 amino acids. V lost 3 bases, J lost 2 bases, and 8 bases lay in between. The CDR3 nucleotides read TGCAGTGCTAGGGCCAACCCCTACGAGCAGTACTTC. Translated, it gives CSARANPYEQYF.

This chain's CDR3 is CATSKGGLAGDQETQYF. The CDR3 nucleotides read TGTGCCACCAGCAAAGGGGGACTAGCGGGAGACCAAGAGACCCAGTACTTC. The V and J genes are TRBV15 and TRBJ2-5; 14 positions agree with TRBD2. This CDR3 comprises 17 residues. The ends lost 4 bases at V and 0 bases at J; junction bases unmatched: 4. Germline V gives CDR1 LNHNV, CDR2 YYDKDF (reference sequence).

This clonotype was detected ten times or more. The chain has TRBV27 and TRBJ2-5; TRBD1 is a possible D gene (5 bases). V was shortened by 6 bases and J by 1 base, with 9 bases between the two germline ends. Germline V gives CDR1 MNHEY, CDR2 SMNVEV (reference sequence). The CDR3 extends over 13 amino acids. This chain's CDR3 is CASSQTAQETQYF. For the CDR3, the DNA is TGTGCCAGCAGCCAGACAGCCCAAGAGACCCAGTACTTC.

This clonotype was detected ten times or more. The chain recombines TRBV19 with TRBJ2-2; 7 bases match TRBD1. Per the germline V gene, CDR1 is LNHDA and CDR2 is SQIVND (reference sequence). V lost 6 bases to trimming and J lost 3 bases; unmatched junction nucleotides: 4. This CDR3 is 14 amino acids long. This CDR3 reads CASRRQGDTGELFF. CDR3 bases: TGTGCCAGTAGGAGGCAGGGGGACACCGGGGAGCTGTTTTTT. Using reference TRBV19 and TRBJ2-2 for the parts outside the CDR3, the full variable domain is DGGITQSPKYLFRKEGQNVTLSCEQNLNHDAMYWYRQDPGQGLRLIYYSQIVNDFQKGDIAEGYSVSREKKESFPLTVTSAQKNPTAFYLCASRRQGDTGELFFGEGSRLTVL.

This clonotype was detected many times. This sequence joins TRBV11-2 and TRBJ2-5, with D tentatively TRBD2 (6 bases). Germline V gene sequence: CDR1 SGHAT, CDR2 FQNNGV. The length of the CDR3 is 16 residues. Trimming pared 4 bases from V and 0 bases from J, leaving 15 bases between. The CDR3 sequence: CASSSTGTGYQETQYF. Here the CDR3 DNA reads TGTGCCAGCAGCTCCACCGGGACTGGGTACCAAGAGACCCAGTACTTC. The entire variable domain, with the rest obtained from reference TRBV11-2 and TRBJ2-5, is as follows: EAGVAQSPRYKIIEKRQSVAFWCNPISGHATLYWYQQILGQGPKLLIQFQNNGVVDDSQLPKDRFSAERLKGVDSTLKIQPAKLEDSAVYLCASSSTGTGYQETQYFGPGTRLLVL.

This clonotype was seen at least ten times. CDR3 sequence reads: CSVRQGSYEQYF. In DNA form, the CDR3 reads TGCAGCGTCCGACAGGGGTCCTACGAGCAGTACTTC. The chain couples TRBV29-1 to TRBJ2-7; 8 bases align to TRBD1. This CDR3 has 12 amino acids. Germline V lookup: CDR1 SQVTM, CDR2 ANQGSEA. V dropped 6 bases and J dropped 1; count of bases not matched to a gene: 2.

CDR3 DNA: TGTGCCAGCAGAGGGACAGGGGGCAGATCGGGCTACACCTTC. It specifies CASRGTGGRSGYTF. The genes are TRBV28 and TRBJ1-2; 12 nucleotides line up with TRBD1. The CDR3 spans 14 residues. The germline CDR1 and CDR2 sequences are MDHEN and SYDVKM. With 6 bases clipped from V and 8 bases from J, the junction kept 7 bases outside the gene matches.

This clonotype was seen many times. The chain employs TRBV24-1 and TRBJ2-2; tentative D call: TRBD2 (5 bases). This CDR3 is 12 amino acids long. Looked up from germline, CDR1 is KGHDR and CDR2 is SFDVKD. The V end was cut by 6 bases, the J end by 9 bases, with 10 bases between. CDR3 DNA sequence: TGTGCCACCAGTCGAGGGAGCCGGGAGCTGTTTTTT. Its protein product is CATSRGSRELFF.

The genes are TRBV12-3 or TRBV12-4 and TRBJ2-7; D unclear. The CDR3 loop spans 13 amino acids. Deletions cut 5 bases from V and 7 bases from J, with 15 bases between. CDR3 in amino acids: CASSPPAFEEQYF. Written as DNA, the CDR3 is TGTGCCAGCAGTCCCCCAGCCTTCGAGGAGCAGTACTTC.

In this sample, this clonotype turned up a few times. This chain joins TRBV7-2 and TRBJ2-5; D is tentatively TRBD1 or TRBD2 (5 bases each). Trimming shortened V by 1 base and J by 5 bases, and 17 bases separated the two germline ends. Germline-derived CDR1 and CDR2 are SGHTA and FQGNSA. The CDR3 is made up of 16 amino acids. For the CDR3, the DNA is TGTGCCAGCAGCTTAGAGGGAGCCGGGCCAGGGGAGACCCAGTACTTC. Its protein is CASSLEGAGPGETQYF.

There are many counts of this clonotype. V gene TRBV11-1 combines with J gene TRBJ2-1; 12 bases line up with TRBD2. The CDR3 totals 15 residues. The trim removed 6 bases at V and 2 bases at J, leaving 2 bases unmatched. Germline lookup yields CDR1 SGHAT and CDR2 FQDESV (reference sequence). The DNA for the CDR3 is TGTGCCAGCAGTCGGACTAGCGGGACCTACAATGAGCAGTTCTTC. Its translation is CASSRTSGTYNEQFF.

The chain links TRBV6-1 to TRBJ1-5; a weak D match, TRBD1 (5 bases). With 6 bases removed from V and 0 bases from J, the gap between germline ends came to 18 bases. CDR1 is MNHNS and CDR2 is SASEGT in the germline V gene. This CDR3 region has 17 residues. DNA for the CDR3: TGTGCCAGCAGCGGCGGGACGGCATATTATAGCAATCAGCCCCAGCATTTT. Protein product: CASSGGTAYYSNQPQHF.

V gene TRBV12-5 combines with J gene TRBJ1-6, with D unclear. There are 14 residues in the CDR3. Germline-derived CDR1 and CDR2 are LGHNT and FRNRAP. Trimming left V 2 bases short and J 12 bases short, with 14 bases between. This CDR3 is CASGLSAAGGPLHF. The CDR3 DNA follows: TGTGCTAGTGGTTTGTCAGCCGCCGGTGGACCCCTCCACTTT. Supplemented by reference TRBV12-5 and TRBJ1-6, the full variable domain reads DARVTQTPRHKVTEMGQEVTMRCQPILGHNTVFWYRQTMMQGLELLAYFRNRAPLDDSGMPKDRFSAEMPDATLATLKIQPSEPRDSAVYFCASGLSAAGGPLHFGNGTRLTVT.

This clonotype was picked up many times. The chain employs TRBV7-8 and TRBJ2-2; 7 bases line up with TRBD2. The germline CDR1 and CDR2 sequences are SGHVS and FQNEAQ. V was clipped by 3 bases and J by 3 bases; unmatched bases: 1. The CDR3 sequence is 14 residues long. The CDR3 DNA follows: TGTGCCAGCAGCTTCCGGGGGGACACCGGGGAGCTGTTTTTT. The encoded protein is CASSFRGDTGELFF.

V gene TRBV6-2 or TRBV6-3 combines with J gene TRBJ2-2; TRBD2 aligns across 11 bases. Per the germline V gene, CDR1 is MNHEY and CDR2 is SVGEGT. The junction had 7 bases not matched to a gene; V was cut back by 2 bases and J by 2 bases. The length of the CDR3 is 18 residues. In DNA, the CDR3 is TGTGCCAGCAGTTACCCAACTAGCGGGAGTTTCAACACCGGGGAGCTGTTTTTT. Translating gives CASSYPTSGSFNTGELFF.

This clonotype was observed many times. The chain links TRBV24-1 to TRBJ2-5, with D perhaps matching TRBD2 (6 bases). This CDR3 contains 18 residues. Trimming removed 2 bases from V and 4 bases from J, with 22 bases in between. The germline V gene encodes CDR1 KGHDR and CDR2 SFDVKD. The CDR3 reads CATSDSGGGDPTGETQYF. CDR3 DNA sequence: TGTGCCACCAGTGATTCGGGCGGCGGGGACCCCACAGGAGAGACCCAGTACTTC.

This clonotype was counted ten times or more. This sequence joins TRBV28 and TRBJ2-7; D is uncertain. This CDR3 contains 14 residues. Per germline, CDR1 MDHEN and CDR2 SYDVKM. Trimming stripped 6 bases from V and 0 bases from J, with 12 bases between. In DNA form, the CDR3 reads TGTGCCAGCAGAGCTCCCCCCCCCTCCTACGAGCAGTACTTC. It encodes CASRAPPPSYEQYF.

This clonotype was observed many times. The CDR3 protein is CSATDPWTGAPYEQYF. CDR3 DNA sequence: TGCAGTGCAACCGATCCGTGGACAGGGGCTCCTTACGAGCAGTACTTC. This chain links TRBV20-1 with TRBJ2-7; TRBD1 matches at 9 bases. The CDR3 has 16 amino acids. With V trimmed by 6 bases and J by 4 bases, 16 bases remained unmatched. CDR1 and CDR2 from the germline V gene are DFQATT and SNEGSKA (reference sequence).

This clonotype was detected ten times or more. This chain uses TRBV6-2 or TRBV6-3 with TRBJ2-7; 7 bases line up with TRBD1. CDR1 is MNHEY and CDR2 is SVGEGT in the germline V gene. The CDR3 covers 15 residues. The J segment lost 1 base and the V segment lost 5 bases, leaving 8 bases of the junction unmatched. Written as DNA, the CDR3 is TGTGCCAGCAGTCGACAGGGCTTCTTGTCCTACGAGCAGTACTTC. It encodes CASSRQGFLSYEQYF.

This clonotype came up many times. CDR3 in amino acids: CASSENRNTIYF. Here the CDR3 DNA reads TGTGCCAGCAGCGAGAATAGGAACACCATATATTTT. The V and J genes are TRBV7-8 and TRBJ1-3, with D unresolved. The CDR3 totals 12 residues. The germline V gene encodes CDR1 SGHVS and CDR2 FQNEAQ. Trimming removed 5 bases from V and 7 bases from J, with 9 bases in between.

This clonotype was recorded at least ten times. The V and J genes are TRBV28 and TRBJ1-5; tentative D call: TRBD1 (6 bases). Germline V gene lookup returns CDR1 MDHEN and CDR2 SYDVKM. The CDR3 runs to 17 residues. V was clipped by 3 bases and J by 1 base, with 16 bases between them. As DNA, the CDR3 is TGTGCCAGCAGTTTTGGGATGGGACAATCGAGCAATCAGCCCCAGCATTTT. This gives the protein CASSFGMGQSSNQPQHF.

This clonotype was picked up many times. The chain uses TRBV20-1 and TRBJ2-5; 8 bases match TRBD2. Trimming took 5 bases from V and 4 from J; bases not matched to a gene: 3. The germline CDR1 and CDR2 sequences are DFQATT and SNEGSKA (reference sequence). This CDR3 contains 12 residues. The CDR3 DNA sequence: TGCAGTGCTTCTACTAGCGGAGAGACCCAGTACTTC. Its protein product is CSASTSGETQYF.

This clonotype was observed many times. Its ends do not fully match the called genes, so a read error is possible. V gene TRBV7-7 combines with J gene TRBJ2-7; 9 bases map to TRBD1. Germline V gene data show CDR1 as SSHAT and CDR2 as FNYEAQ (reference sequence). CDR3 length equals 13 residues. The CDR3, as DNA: TGTGCTAGCAGCTCGGACAGGGGCGGCGAGCAGTACTTC. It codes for CASSSDRGGEQYF.

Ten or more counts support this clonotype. The CDR3 nucleotides read TGTGCCAGCAGTTACTCATCCGGGAGGGCCGGGTACGAGCAGTACTTC. Translation gives CASSYSSGRAGYEQYF. The rearrangement joins TRBV6-5 to TRBJ2-7; 8 bases agree with TRBD2. The CDR3 consists of 16 residues. Germline V gene lookup returns CDR1 MNHEY and CDR2 SVGAGI. The V segment lost 0 bases and the J segment 4 bases; nucleotides outside the gene matches: 8.

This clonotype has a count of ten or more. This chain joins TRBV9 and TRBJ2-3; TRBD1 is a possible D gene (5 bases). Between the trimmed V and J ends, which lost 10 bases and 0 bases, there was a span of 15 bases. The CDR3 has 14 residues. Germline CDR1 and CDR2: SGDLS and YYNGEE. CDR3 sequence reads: CASNPAGSTDTQYF. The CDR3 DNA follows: TGTGCCTCCAATCCGGCAGGGAGCACAGATACGCAGTATTTT.

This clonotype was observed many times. The CDR3 nucleotides read TGTGCCACCAGGGGACAGGGGGAGACCCAGTACTTC. Translating gives CATRGQGETQYF. The J gene is TRBJ2-5, the V gene TRBV24-1; 10 positions match TRBD1. Per germline, CDR1 KGHDR and CDR2 SFDVKD. V was pared by 7 bases and J by 5 bases, with 0 bases of the junction left unmatched. The CDR3 covers 12 residues.

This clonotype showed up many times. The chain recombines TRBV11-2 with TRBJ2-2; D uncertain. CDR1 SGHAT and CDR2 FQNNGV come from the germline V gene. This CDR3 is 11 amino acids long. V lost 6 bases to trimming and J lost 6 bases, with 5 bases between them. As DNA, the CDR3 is TGTGCCAGCAGTTCGGCCGGGGAGCTGTTTTTT. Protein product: CASSSAGELFF.

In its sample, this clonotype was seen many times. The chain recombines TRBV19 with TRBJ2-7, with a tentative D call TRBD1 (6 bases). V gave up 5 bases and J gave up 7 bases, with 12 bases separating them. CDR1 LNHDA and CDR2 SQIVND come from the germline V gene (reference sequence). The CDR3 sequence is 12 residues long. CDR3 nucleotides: TGTGCCAGTAGTCCCAGACAGGCAGAGCAGTACTTC. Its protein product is CASSPRQAEQYF.

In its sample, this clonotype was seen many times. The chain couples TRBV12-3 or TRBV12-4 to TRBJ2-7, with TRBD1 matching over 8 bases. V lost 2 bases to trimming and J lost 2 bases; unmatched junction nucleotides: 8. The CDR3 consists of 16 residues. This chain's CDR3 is CASSLRTGSPPYEQYF. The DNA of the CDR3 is TGTGCCAGCAGTTTACGGACAGGGAGCCCCCCCTACGAGCAGTACTTC.